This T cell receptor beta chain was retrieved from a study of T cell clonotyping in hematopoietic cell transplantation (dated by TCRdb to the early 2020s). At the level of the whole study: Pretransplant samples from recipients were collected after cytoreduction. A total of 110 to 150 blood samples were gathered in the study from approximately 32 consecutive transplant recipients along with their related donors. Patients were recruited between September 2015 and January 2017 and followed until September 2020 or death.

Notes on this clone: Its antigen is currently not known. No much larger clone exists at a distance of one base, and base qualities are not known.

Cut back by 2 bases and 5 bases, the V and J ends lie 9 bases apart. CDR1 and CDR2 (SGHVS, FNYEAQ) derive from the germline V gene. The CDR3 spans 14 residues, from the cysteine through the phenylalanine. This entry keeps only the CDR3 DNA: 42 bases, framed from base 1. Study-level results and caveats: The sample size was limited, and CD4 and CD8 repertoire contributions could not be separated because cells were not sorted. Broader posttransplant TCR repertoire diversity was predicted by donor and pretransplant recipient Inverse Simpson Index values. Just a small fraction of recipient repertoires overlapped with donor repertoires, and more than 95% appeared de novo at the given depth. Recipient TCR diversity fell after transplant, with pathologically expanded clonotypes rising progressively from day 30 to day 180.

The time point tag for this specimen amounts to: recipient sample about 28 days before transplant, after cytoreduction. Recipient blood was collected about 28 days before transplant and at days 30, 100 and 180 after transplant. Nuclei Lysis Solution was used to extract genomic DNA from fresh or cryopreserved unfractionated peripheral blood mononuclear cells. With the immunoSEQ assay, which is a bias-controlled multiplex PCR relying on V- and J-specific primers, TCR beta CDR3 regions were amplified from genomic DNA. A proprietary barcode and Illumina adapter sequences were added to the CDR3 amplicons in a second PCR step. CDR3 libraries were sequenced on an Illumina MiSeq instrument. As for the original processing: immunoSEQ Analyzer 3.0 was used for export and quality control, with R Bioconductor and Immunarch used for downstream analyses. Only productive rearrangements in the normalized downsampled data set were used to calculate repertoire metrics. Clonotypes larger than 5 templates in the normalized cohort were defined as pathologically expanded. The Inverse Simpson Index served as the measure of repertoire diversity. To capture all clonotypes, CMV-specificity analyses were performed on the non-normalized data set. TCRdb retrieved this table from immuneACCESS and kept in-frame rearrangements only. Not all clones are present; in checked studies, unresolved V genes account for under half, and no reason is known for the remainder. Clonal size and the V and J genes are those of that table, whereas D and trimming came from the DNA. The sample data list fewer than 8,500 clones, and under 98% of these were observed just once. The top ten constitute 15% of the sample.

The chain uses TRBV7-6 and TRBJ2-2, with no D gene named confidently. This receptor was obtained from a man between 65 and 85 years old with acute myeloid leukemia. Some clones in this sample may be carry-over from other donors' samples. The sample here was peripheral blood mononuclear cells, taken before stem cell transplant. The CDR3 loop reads CASSLSEGTGELFF. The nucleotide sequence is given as TGTGCCAGCAGCTTAAGTGAAGGGACCGGGGAGCTGTTTTTT.